This entry lists 23 T cell receptor beta chains sequenced from one sample in a study of blood T cell repertoires in COVID-19. Data came from immunoSEQ multiplex PCR; TCRdb stores just in-frame clones and leaves some out. This sample carries 200,000 to 250,000 clones, approximately 78% of them seen once, and the ten largest clones take approximately 12%. The sequenced sample was peripheral blood. These receptors originate from a woman between 35 and 50 years old with acute or convalescent COVID-19.

As DNA, the CDR3 is TGTGCCAGTAGTAATTTACAGGGCGGCTACACCTTC. Translating gives CASSNLQGGYTF. This chain uses TRBV19 with TRBJ1-2, with D tentatively TRBD1 (6 bases). This CDR3 is 12 amino acids long. CDR1 is LNHDA, CDR2 SQIVND, per germline (reference sequence). Trimming shortened V by 4 bases and J by 8 bases, and 11 bases separated the two germline ends.

This clone was seen at least ten times. The chain links TRBV4-3 to TRBJ2-7; TRBD2 matches at 7 bases. V lost 1 base and J lost 3; bases outside the gene matches: 3. Per germline, CDR1 LGHNA and CDR2 YSLEER. CDR3 size: 14 residues. CDR3 protein: CASSQAAGNYEQYF. The CDR3 coding sequence is TGCGCCAGCAGCCAAGCAGCGGGGAACTACGAGCAGTACTTC.

V usage is TRBV19 and J usage is TRBJ1-2, with a tentative D call TRBD1 (6 bases). Between the trimmed V and J ends, which lost 5 bases and 8 bases, there was a span of 15 bases. Germline V gene data show CDR1 as LNHDA and CDR2 as SQIVND (reference sequence). The CDR3 is made up of 13 amino acids. This chain's CDR3 is CASSPQGWKGYTF. The CDR3 coding sequence is TGTGCCAGTAGTCCCCAGGGGTGGAAAGGCTACACCTTC.

This clone showed up just a few times. The V and J genes are TRBV6-2 or TRBV6-3 and TRBJ2-7, with TRBD2 identical over 7 bases. With 0 bases clipped from V and 1 base from J, the junction kept 3 bases outside the gene matches. Germline V gene sequence: CDR1 MNHEY, CDR2 SVGEGT. The CDR3 extends over 15 amino acids. As DNA, the CDR3 is TGTGCCAGCAGTTACTCAGGGACTACGTCCTACGAGCAGTACTTC. Its protein is CASSYSGTTSYEQYF.

The rearrangement uses TRBV19 and TRBJ2-7, with a weak D call TRBD1 (8 bases). The germline V and J ends were trimmed by 7 bases and 4 bases, with 17 bases remaining between them. In germline, CDR1 is LNHDA, CDR2 SQIVND (reference sequence). The CDR3 has 14 amino acids. The CDR3 DNA sequence: TGTGCCAGTAAGAGCGGGACAGGCGGGTACGAGCAGTACTTC. It translates to CASKSGTGGYEQYF.

This clone was observed once. The chain employs TRBV5-1 and TRBJ2-1; D possibly corresponds to TRBD2 (5 bases). Germline V CDR1 and CDR2: SGHRS, YFSETQ. V lost 2 bases and J lost 0, with 12 bases in between. The CDR3 loop spans 16 amino acids. The CDR3 reads CASSFSSGSSYNEQFF. The CDR3 region has the DNA TGCGCCAGCAGCTTCTCTAGTGGGAGCTCCTACAATGAGCAGTTCTTC. Together with reference TRBV5-1 and TRBJ2-1, the CDR3 gives the full variable domain: KAGVTQTPRYLIKTRGQQVTLSCSPISGHRSVSWYQQTPGQGLQFLFEYFSETQRNKGNFPGRFSGRQFSNSRSEMNVSTLELGDSALYLCASSFSSGSSYNEQFFGPGTRLTVL.

This chain links TRBV4-2 with TRBJ1-2; D is unclear. V was clipped by 0 bases and J by 6 bases, with 11 bases between them. The CDR3 runs to 14 residues. Germline V gene data show CDR1 as LGHNA and CDR2 as YNFKEQ. The CDR3 is CASSQEWRADGYTF. CDR3 nucleotide sequence: TGTGCCAGCAGCCAAGAATGGAGGGCAGATGGCTACACCTTC.

This clone was observed a single time. CDR3 sequence reads: CASSPREGLAGSKLQFF. CDR3 sequence (DNA): TGTGCCAGCAGCCCACGCGAAGGACTAGCGGGCTCTAAACTGCAGTTCTTC. This sequence joins TRBV7-2 and TRBJ2-1, with 11 bases that match TRBD2. The CDR3 extends over 17 amino acids. The V and J ends lost 5 bases and 12 bases, in that order; junction bases with no gene match: 18. CDR1 and CDR2 (germline): SGHTA, FQGNSA.

This clone was seen a few times. The chain couples TRBV14 to TRBJ2-1; D not resolved. Germline loops: CDR1 SGHDN, CDR2 FVKESK. The CDR3 length is 12 residues. V was shortened by 1 base and J by 9 bases, with 7 bases between the two germline ends. CDR3: CASSQVESEQFF. The CDR3 region has the DNA TGTGCCAGCAGCCAAGTCGAGAGTGAGCAGTTCTTC.

This sequence joins TRBV2 and TRBJ2-3; 7 nucleotides line up with TRBD1. The germline CDR1 and CDR2 sequences are SNHLY and FYNNEI. The CDR3 has 15 residues. Trimming took 11 bases from V and 0 from J; bases not matched to a gene: 11. CDR3 in DNA: TGTGCCGGCCAGGGACAGCGAACTAGCACAGATACGCAGTATTTT. Encoded protein: CAGQGQRTSTDTQYF. Full variable domain (missing parts from reference TRBV2 and TRBJ2-3): EPEVTQTPSHQVTQMGQEVILRCVPISNHLYFYWYRQILGQKVEFLVSFYNNEISEKSEIFDDQFSVERPDGSNFTLKIRSTKLEDSAMYFCAGQGQRTSTDTQYFGPGTRLTVL.

The chain is built from TRBV7-2 and TRBJ1-2; no reliable D call. Trimming removed 0 bases at V and 3 bases at J, with 17 bases between. CDR1 is SGHTA, CDR2 FQGNSA, per germline. This CDR3 spans 17 amino acids. As DNA, the CDR3 is TGTGCCAGCAGCTTAGCAAGGGCGGGAGGACTAGACTATGGCTACACCTTC. Translation: CASSLARAGGLDYGYTF.

The rearrangement joins TRBV7-9 to TRBJ1-1, with 9 bases fitting TRBD1. The germline CDR1 and CDR2 sequences are SEHNR and FQNEAQ (reference sequence). V shed 3 bases and J 1 base; nucleotides not matched to a gene: 3. CDR3 length: 15 residues. This CDR3 reads CASSFGTGRNTEAFF. CDR3 DNA sequence: TGTGCCAGCAGCTTTGGGACAGGGAGGAACACTGAAGCTTTCTTT.

The genes are TRBV7-2 and TRBJ2-1; 7 bases fit TRBD2. CDR3 length equals 15 residues. Germline V gene lookup returns CDR1 SGHTA and CDR2 FQGNSA. Unmatched junction bases numbered 5, after V lost 4 bases and J lost 2 bases. The CDR3 here is CASSSSAGTYNEQFF. Here the CDR3 DNA reads TGTGCCAGCAGCTCCTCAGCGGGGACCTACAATGAGCAGTTCTTC.

This sequence joins TRBV6-1 and TRBJ2-7, with 10 bases lining up with TRBD1. CDR1 MNHNS and CDR2 SASEGT come from the germline V gene. The length of the CDR3 is 15 residues. Trimming at V came to 2 bases and at J to 4 bases, leaving 5 bases not matched to a gene. The CDR3 nucleotides are TGTGCCAGCAGTGAAACGGGACAGGGGATGTACGAGCAGTACTTC. This sequence encodes CASSETGQGMYEQYF.

This clone was seen only a few times. The rearrangement uses TRBV27 and TRBJ1-5; D ambiguous. V dropped 8 bases and J dropped 2 bases, with 19 bases sitting between them. The CDR3 sequence is 16 residues long. Germline V lookup: CDR1 MNHEY, CDR2 SMNVEV (reference sequence). The CDR3 loop is CASLVIVVGGNQPQHF. DNA of the CDR3: TGTGCCAGCCTTGTAATCGTGGTCGGGGGCAATCAGCCCCAGCATTTT.

The chain links TRBV9 to TRBJ2-2; D is possibly TRBD1 (6 bases). This CDR3 has 16 amino acids. CDR1 is SGDLS and CDR2 is YYNGEE in the germline V gene. V was trimmed by 0 bases and J by 2 bases, leaving 11 bases between them. The DNA for the CDR3 is TGTGCCAGCAGCGTAGCCAACAGGGAAAACACCGGGGAGCTGTTTTTT. It encodes CASSVANRENTGELFF. The full variable domain, rest sourced from reference TRBV9 and TRBJ2-2, is DSGVTQTPKHLITATGQRVTLRCSPRSGDLSVYWYQQSLDQGLQFLIQYYNGEERAKGNILERFSAQQFPDLHSELNLSSLELGDSALYFCASSVANRENTGELFFGEGSRLTVL.

This clone was detected only a few times. V usage is TRBV2 and J usage is TRBJ1-5; a weak D match, TRBD1 (6 bases). Germline-derived CDR1 and CDR2 are SNHLY and FYNNEI. The CDR3 loop spans 17 amino acids. Trimming removed 6 bases from V and 0 bases from J, with 18 bases in between. The CDR3 nucleotides are TGTGCCAGCAGCGCTAACAGGGCCGCTTATAGCAATCAGCCCCAGCATTTT. Protein product: CASSANRAAYSNQPQHF.

The chain links TRBV30 to TRBJ2-7, with 10 nucleotides matching TRBD1. Per germline, CDR1 GTSNPN and CDR2 SVGIG (reference sequence). V shed 2 bases and J 6 bases; nucleotides not matched to a gene: 4. The CDR3 spans 13 residues. For the CDR3, the DNA is TGTGCCTGGAGTTCCGGGACAGGGGCCGAGCAGTACTTC. Encoded protein: CAWSSGTGAEQYF.

The chain couples TRBV24-1 to TRBJ2-3; possible D gene TRBD2, 6 bases. Deletions cut 9 bases from V and 1 base from J, with 10 bases between. CDR1 and CDR2 from the germline V gene are KGHDR and SFDVKD. The CDR3 spans 13 residues. As DNA, the CDR3 is TGTGCCACCGAAACGGGGGGCACAGATACGCAGTATTTT. Protein: CATETGGTDTQYF.

This chain links TRBV7-6 with TRBJ2-2; 9 positions match TRBD2. V trimming: 2 bases; J trimming: 3 bases; junction bases outside the gene matches: 10. This CDR3 is built from 18 residues. Germline V gene lookup returns CDR1 SGHVS and CDR2 FNYEAQ. This chain's CDR3 is CASSLWIAGDRDTGELFF. The CDR3 DNA reads as TGTGCCAGCAGCTTATGGATAGCGGGGGATCGTGACACCGGGGAGCTGTTTTTT.

Only one count was recorded for this clone. The CDR3 spells CASMERNTIYF. For the CDR3, the DNA is TGTGCCAGCATGGAGCGAAACACCATATATTTT. The rearrangement uses TRBV7-9 and TRBJ1-3, with D unclear. The CDR3 is 11 residues long. V lost 7 bases and J lost 5, with 6 bases in between. Germline CDR1 SEHNR, CDR2 FQNEAQ (reference sequence).

Concerning this clone itself: The identical CDR3 is also encoded by other nucleotide sequences in the sample. This rearrangement joins TRBV5-6 to TRBJ2-3, with TRBD2 matching over 8 bases. The CDR3 contains 15 residues. Germline assignment: CDR1 SGHDT and CDR2 YYEEEE. The junction had 3 bases not matched to a gene; V was cut back by 2 bases and J by 1 base. CDR3 nucleotides: TGTGCCAGCAGCTTAGCGGGGGACCGCACAGATACGCAGTATTTT. It translates to CASSLAGDRTDTQYF.

The count of this clone is one. The chain couples TRBV11-2 to TRBJ1-2; the match to TRBD1 covers 8 bases. CDR1 and CDR2 (germline): SGHAT, FQNNGV. This CDR3 has 12 amino acids. Trimming at V came to 4 bases and at J to 8 bases, leaving 3 bases not matched to a gene. CDR3 loop: CASSYGQGGYTF. CDR3 sequence (DNA): TGTGCCAGCAGCTATGGACAGGGAGGCTACACCTTC.